The 5 T cell receptor beta chains below come from one sample, sequenced in a study of T cells in Graves' hyperthyroidism and ophthalmopathy. The investigators amplified TCR beta CDR3 regions from RNA transcripts. With the HTBI primer set, the TCR CDR3 went through a first round of RT-PCR. In TCRdb, the multiplex PCR reads were re-called with MiXCR into one record per CDR3 protein. The profile shows under 350,000 distinct CDR3 sequences, approximately 22% of them singletons. Sample: blood. These receptors were taken from a woman aged 50 to 65 with Graves' hyperthyroidism.

The genes are TRBV2 and TRBJ1-1; possible D gene TRBD1, 6 bases. Germline CDR1 and CDR2: SNHLY and FYNNEI. V was clipped by 6 bases and J by 4 bases, with 15 bases between them. CDR3 length: 14 amino acids. The CDR3 spells CASRTYKGGTEAFF. CDR3 nucleotide sequence: TGTGCCAGCAGGACGTACAAGGGGGGCACTGAAGCTTTCTTT.

There are a few counts of this clonotype. The chain carries TRBV20-1 and TRBJ2-2, with D perhaps matching TRBD1 or TRBD2 (5 bases each). The length of the CDR3 is 14 residues. Germline V gene sequence: CDR1 DFQATT, CDR2 SNEGSKA (reference sequence). V was trimmed by 5 bases and J by 0 bases, leaving 10 bases between them. The CDR3, as DNA: TGCAGTGCTTCGGGGCATTCGAACACCGGGGAGCTGTTTTTT. This encodes CSASGHSNTGELFF.

This clonotype appeared a few times. This chain uses TRBV11-2 with TRBJ2-6; 8 bases match TRBD1. Germline values: CDR1 SGHAT, CDR2 FQNNGV. V lost 5 bases and J lost 4; bases outside the gene matches: 10. The CDR3 spans 17 residues. CDR3 coding DNA: TGTGCCAGCAGCCTCGGACAGGGAACGAGAGGGGCCAACGTCCTGACTTTC. Translated, it gives CASSLGQGTRGANVLTF.

This clonotype was counted ten times or more. CDR3: CSANQAGGPTDTQYF. The CDR3 DNA reads as TGCAGTGCTAATCAAGCGGGAGGGCCTACAGATACGCAGTATTTT. V and J are TRBV20-1 and TRBJ2-3, with 10 nucleotides matching TRBD2. Germline loops: CDR1 DFQATT, CDR2 SNEGSKA (reference sequence). This CDR3 region has 15 residues. Trimming removed 4 bases from V and 3 bases from J; junction bases left unmatched: 7.

This clonotype has a count of ten or more. The CDR3 region has the DNA TGTGCCAGCAGCCTTACTAGATACAATGAGCAGTTCTTC. Protein: CASSLTRYNEQFF. This sequence joins TRBV9 and TRBJ2-1, with D tentatively TRBD2 (5 bases). V was pared by 4 bases and J by 4 bases, with 9 bases between. The CDR3 extends over 13 amino acids. Germline CDR1 is SGDLS and CDR2 is YYNGEE.